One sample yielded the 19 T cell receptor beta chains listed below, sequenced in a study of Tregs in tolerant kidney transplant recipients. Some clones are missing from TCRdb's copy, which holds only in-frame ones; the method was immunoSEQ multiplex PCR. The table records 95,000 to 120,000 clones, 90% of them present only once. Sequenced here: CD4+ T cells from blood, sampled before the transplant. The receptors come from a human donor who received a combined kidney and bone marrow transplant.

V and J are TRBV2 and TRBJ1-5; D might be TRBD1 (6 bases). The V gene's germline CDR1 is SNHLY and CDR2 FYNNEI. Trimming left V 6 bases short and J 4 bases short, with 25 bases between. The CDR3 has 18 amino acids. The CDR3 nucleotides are TGTGCCAGCAGCCCCATGGGGGGGCGGACTTTGACAAATCAGCCCCAGCATTTT. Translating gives CASSPMGGRTLTNQPQHF. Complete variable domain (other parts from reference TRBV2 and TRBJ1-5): EPEVTQTPSHQVTQMGQEVILRCVPISNHLYFYWYRQILGQKVEFLVSFYNNEISEKSEIFDDQFSVERPDGSNFTLKIRSTKLEDSAMYFCASSPMGGRTLTNQPQHFGDGTRLSIL.

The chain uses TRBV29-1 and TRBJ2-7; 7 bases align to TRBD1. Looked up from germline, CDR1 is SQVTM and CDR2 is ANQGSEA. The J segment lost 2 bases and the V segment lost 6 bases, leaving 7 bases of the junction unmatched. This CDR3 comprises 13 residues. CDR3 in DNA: TGCAGCGTAGGGGGACAGCCCACCTACGAGCAGTACTTC. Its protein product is CSVGGQPTYEQYF.

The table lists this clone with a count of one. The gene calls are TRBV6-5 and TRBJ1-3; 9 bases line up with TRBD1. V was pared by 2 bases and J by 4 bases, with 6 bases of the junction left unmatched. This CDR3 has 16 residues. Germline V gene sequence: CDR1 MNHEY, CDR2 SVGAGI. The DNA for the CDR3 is TGTGCCAGCAGTTACACTGGGACAGGGTCCGGAAACACCATATATTTT. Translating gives CASSYTGTGSGNTIYF.

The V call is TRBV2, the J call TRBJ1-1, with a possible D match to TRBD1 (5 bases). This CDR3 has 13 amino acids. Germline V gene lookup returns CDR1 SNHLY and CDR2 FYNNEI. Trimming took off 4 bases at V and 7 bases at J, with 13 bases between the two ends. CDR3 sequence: CASSVMGRGEAFF. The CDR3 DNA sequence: TGTGCCAGCAGTGTCATGGGGCGTGGTGAAGCTTTCTTT. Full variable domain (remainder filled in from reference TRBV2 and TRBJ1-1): EPEVTQTPSHQVTQMGQEVILRCVPISNHLYFYWYRQILGQKVEFLVSFYNNEISEKSEIFDDQFSVERPDGSNFTLKIRSTKLEDSAMYFCASSVMGRGEAFFGQGTRLTVV.

Written as DNA, the CDR3 is TGTGCCAGCCCTCCCCGGTTAGGACTAGCCAAAAACATTCAGTACTTC. Amino acids: CASPPRLGLAKNIQYF. The chain is built from TRBV28 and TRBJ2-4; maybe TRBD2 (5 bases). Trimming stripped 8 bases from V and 0 bases from J, with 17 bases between. The germline V gene has CDR1 MDHEN and CDR2 SYDVKM. The CDR3 has 16 amino acids. The variable domain in full, with the rest retrieved from reference TRBV28 and TRBJ2-4, is DVKVTQSSRYLVKRTGEKVFLECVQDMDHENMFWYRQDPGLGLRLIYFSYDVKMKEKGDIPEGYSVSREKKERFSLILESASTNQTSMYLCASPPRLGLAKNIQYFGAGTRLSVL.

CDR3 nucleotides: TGCGCCAGCAGCCCTGAATCGGCGGTGATACTGGGGCAGTTCTTC. Amino acid sequence: CASSPESAVILGQFF. The chain joins TRBV5-1 to TRBJ2-1; no definite D call. Trimming took 4 bases from V and 12 from J, leaving 23 bases between them. The CDR3 loop spans 15 amino acids. Germline V CDR1 and CDR2: SGHRS, YFSETQ.

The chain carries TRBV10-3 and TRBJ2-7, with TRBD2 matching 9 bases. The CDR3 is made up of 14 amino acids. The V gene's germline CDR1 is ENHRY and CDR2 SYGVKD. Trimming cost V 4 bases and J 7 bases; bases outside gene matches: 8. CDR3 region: CAISGFSGGSEQYF. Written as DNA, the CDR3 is TGTGCCATCAGTGGCTTTAGCGGGGGATCGGAGCAGTACTTC.

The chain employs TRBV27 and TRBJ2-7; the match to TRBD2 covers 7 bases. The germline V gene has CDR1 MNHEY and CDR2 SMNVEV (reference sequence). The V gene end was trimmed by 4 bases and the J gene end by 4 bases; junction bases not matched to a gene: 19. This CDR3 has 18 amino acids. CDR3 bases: TGTGCCAGCAGTTCCCCTACCCGTGGGAGGGGCCCCCCTTACGAGCAGTACTTC. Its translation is CASSSPTRGRGPPYEQYF.

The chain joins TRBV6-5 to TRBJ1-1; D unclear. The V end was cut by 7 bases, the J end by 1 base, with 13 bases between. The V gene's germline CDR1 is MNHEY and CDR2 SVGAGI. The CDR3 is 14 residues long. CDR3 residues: CASKTLSGNTEAFF. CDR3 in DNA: TGTGCCAGCAAAACCCTCAGCGGGAACACTGAAGCTTTCTTT.

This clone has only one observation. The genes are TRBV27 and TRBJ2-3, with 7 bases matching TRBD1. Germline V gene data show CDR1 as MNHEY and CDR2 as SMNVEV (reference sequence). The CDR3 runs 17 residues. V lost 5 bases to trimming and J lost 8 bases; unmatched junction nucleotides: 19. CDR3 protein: CASSPHLQALRQGTQYF. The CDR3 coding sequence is TGTGCCAGCAGTCCCCACCTACAGGCCCTCAGACAGGGTACGCAGTATTTT.

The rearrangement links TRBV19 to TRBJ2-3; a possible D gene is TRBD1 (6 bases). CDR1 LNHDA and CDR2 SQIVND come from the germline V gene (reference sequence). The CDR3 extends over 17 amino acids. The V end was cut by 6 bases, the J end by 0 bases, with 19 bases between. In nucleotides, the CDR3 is TGTGCCAGTAGCCAGCTTCAAACCAGGGGAAGCACAGATACGCAGTATTTT. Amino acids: CASSQLQTRGSTDTQYF.

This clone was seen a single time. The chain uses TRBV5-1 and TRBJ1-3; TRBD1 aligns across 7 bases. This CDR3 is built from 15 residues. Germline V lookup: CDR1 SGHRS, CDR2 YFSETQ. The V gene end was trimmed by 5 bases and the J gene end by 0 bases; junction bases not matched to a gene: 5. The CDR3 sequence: CASRGGASSGNTIYF. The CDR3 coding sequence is TGCGCCAGCAGAGGGGGCGCATCCTCTGGAAACACCATATATTTT. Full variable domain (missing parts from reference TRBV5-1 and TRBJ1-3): KAGVTQTPRYLIKTRGQQVTLSCSPISGHRSVSWYQQTPGQGLQFLFEYFSETQRNKGNFPGRFSGRQFSNSRSEMNVSTLELGDSALYLCASRGGASSGNTIYFGEGSWLTVV.

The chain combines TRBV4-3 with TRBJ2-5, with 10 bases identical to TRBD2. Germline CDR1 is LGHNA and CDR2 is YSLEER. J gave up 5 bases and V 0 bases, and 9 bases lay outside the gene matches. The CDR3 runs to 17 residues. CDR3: CASSQDRGTSGKETQYF. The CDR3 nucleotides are TGCGCCAGCAGCCAAGATAGGGGAACTAGCGGGAAGGAGACCCAGTACTTC.

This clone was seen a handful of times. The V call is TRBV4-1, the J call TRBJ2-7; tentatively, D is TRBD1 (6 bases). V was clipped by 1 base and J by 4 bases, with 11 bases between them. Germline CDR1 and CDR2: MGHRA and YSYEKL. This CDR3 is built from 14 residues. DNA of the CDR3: TGCGCCAGCAGCCAAGCAGGGGCTACGTACGAGCAGTACTTC. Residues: CASSQAGATYEQYF.

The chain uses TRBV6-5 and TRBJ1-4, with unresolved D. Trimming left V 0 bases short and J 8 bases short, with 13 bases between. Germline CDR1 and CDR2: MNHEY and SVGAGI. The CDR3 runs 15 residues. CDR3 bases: TGTGCCAGCAGTTACTCGATGGGAGTCGGCGAAAAACTGTTTTTT. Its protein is CASSYSMGVGEKLFF.

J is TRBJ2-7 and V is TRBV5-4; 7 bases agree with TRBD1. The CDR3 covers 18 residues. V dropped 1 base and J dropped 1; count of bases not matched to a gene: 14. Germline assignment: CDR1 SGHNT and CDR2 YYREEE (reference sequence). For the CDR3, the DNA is TGTGCCAGCAGCTTGCCCAAGCCGGGACAGCTAAAATCCTACGAGCAGTACTTC. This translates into CASSLPKPGQLKSYEQYF.

DNA for the CDR3: TGTGCCAGCAGAACCTATACGGACAGCGCGTATGGCTACACCTTC. Translated, it gives CASRTYTDSAYGYTF. The chain has TRBV6-6 and TRBJ1-2, with D maybe TRBD1 (6 bases). Per germline, CDR1 MNHNY and CDR2 SVGAGI (reference sequence). V was shortened by 6 bases and J by 5 bases, with 19 bases between the two germline ends. This CDR3 has 15 residues.

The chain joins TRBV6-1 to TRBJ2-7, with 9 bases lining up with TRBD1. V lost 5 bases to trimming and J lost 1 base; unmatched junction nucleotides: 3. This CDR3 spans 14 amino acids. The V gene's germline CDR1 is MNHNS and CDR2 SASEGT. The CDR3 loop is CASSSGQGSYEQYF. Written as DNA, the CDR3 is TGTGCCAGCAGTTCGGGACAGGGTTCCTACGAGCAGTACTTC.

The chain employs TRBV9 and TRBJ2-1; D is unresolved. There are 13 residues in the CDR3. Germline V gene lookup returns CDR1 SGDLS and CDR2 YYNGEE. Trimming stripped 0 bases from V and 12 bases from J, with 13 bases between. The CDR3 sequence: CASSVEQISGQFF. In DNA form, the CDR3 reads TGTGCCAGCAGCGTAGAACAGATATCAGGGCAGTTCTTC.